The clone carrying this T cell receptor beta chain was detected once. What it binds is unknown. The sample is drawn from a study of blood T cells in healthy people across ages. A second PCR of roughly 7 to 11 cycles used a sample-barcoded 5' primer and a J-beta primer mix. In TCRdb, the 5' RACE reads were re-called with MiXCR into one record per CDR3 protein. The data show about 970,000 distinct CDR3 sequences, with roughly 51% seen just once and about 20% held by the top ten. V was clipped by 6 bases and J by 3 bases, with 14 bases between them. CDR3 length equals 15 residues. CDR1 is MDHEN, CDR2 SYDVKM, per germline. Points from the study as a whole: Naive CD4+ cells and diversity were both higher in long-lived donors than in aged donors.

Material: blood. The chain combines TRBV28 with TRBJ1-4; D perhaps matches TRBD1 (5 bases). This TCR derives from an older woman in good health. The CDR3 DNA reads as TGTGCCAGCAGGGCCCCCGGGGCGGCTAATGAAAAACTGTTTTTT. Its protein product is CASRAPGAANEKLFF. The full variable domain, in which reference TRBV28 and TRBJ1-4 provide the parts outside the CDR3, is DVKVTQSSRYLVKRTGEKVFLECVQDMDHENMFWYRQDPGLGLRLIYFSYDVKMKEKGDIPEGYSVSREKKERFSLILESASTNQTSMYLCASRAPGAANEKLFFGSGTQLSVL.